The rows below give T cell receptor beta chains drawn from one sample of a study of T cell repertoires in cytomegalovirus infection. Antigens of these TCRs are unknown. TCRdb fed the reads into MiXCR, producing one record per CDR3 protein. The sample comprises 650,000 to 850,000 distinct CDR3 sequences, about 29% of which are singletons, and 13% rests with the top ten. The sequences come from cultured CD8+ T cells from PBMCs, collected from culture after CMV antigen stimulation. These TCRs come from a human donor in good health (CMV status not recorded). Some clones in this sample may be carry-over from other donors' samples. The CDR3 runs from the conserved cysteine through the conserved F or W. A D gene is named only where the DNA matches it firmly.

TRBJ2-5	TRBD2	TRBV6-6	CASSYELAGAPEETQYF
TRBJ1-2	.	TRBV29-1	CSATFEFYGYTF
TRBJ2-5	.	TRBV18	CASSPETVQETQYF
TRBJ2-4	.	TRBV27	CASSLTSGGRAKNIQYF
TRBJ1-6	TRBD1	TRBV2	CATPDRSGSPLHF
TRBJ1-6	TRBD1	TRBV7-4	CASSSGTEINNSPLHF
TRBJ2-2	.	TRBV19	CASRSTGELFF
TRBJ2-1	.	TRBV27	CASSPQDTSNEQFF
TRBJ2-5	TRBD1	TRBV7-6	CASSFGQGIRETQYF
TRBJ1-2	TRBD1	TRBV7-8	CASSLAGDRLSDGYTF
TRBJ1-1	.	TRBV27	CASSLSNLVTEAFF
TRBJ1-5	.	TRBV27	CASTRGSSPQPQHF
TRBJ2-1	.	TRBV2	CASNWGVDSYNEQFF
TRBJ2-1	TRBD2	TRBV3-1	CASSSRTSSLHNEQFF
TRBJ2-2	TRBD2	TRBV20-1	CSARDYRQRGGTGELFF
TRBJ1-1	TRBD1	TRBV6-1	CASSGTDRGYTEAFF
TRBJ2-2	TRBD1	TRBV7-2	CASSFKEGAANGELFF
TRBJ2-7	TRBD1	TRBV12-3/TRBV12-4	CASSSPTGGAGEQYF